These 13 T cell receptor beta chains came from one sample sequenced in a study of shared clonotypes between healthy human individuals. This table comes from immunoSEQ multiplex PCR, and its TCRdb copy is limited to in-frame clones, with some not included. Of 1,100,000 or so clones listed, approximately 80% are singletons. Specimen: memory CD4+ T cells from PBMCs. This sample's subset: CD45RA-negative fraction. These receptors came from a man between 18 and 35 years old in good health. Some clones in this sample may be carry-over from other donors' samples.

This chain links TRBV6-6 with TRBJ1-1; possible D gene TRBD1, 6 bases. V lost 5 bases to trimming and J lost 6 bases, with 13 bases between them. This CDR3 spans 13 amino acids. CDR1 and CDR2 from the germline V gene are MNHNY and SVGAGI (reference sequence). The CDR3 nucleotides are TGTGCCAGCAGTCCACAGGGTATTTCTGAAGCTTTCTTT. Its translation is CASSPQGISEAFF.

V usage is TRBV2 and J usage is TRBJ2-1; no clear D gene. The CDR3 has 12 residues. CDR1 is SNHLY, CDR2 FYNNEI, per germline. V lost 5 bases to trimming and J lost 10 bases, with 12 bases between them. The CDR3, as DNA: TGTGCCAGCAGTATGTCCCGGTGGGAGCAGTTCTTC. Its translation is CASSMSRWEQFF. Filled out from reference TRBV2 and TRBJ2-1, the complete variable domain reads EPEVTQTPSHQVTQMGQEVILRCVPISNHLYFYWYRQILGQKVEFLVSFYNNEISEKSEIFDDQFSVERPDGSNFTLKIRSTKLEDSAMYFCASSMSRWEQFFGPGTRLTVL.

This clone was seen just once. V and J are TRBV7-2 and TRBJ2-1; D unresolved. V was shortened by 5 bases and J by 8 bases, with 10 bases between the two germline ends. Germline lookup yields CDR1 SGHTA and CDR2 FQGNSA. The length of the CDR3 is 12 residues. For the CDR3, the DNA is TGTGCCAGCAGCCCTCGCTTCGATGAGCAGTTCTTC. Its translation is CASSPRFDEQFF.

The chain has TRBV28 and TRBJ2-5; weak D call: TRBD1 (5 bases). The J call is doubtful: the DNA matches TRBJ2-7 better. In germline, CDR1 is MDHEN, CDR2 SYDVKM. This CDR3 is built from 15 residues. The CDR3 loop is CASSFWGQASYEQYF. For the CDR3, the DNA is TGTGCCAGCAGTTTTTGGGGCCAAGCGTCCTACGAGCAGTACTTC.

The J gene is TRBJ2-5, the V gene TRBV5-1, with D perhaps TRBD1 or TRBD2 (6 bases each). V lost 0 bases and J 4 bases, leaving 19 bases between the germline ends. The CDR3 contains 17 residues. The V gene's germline CDR1 is SGHRS and CDR2 YFSETQ. CDR3 sequence: CASSLELSIQGGETQYF. The CDR3 DNA reads as TGCGCCAGCAGCTTGGAACTGAGCATACAGGGAGGAGAGACCCAGTACTTC.

The chain joins TRBV2 to TRBJ1-4, with D possibly being TRBD1 (5 bases). CDR1 is SNHLY, CDR2 FYNNEI, per germline. Between the trimmed V and J ends, which lost 6 bases and 5 bases, there was a span of 13 bases. CDR3 length: 14 residues. CDR3 in amino acids: CASRRFEGNEKLFF. In DNA form, the CDR3 reads TGTGCCAGCAGGAGGTTTGAGGGGAATGAAAAACTGTTTTTT.

The chain combines TRBV6-1 with TRBJ1-2, with a weak D call TRBD1 (5 bases). The CDR3 extends over 13 amino acids. The germline V gene has CDR1 MNHNS and CDR2 SASEGT. The V gene lost 6 bases and the J gene lost 7 bases, with 15 bases spanning the gap. DNA of the CDR3: TGTGCCAGCAGGGCCGGGACCGCCGGTGGCTACACCTTC. Amino acids: CASRAGTAGGYTF.

V gene TRBV5-6 combines with J gene TRBJ2-3, with D hard to call. The length of the CDR3 is 16 residues. The ends were cut back, 1 base at V and 6 bases at J, with 18 bases in the middle. Germline V gene data show CDR1 as SGHDT and CDR2 as YYEEEE. CDR3 in DNA: TGTGCCAGCAGCTTGCTCGGATTGAGCAATTTGGATACGCAGTATTTT. Translation: CASSLLGLSNLDTQYF.

This clone was seen a handful of times. In DNA, the CDR3 is TGTGCCAGCAGCTCCGGTTCTGGAGCCACTGAAGCTTTCTTT. It is translated as CASSSGSGATEAFF. The chain uses TRBV7-6 and TRBJ1-1; no definite D call. Trimming left V 4 bases short and J 4 bases short, with 13 bases between. Looked up from germline, CDR1 is SGHVS and CDR2 is FNYEAQ. This CDR3 contains 14 residues. The whole variable domain, remainder taken from reference TRBV7-6 and TRBJ1-1, is GAGVSQSPRYKVTKRGQDVALRCDPISGHVSLYWYRQALGQGPEFLTYFNYEAQQDKSGLPNDRFSAERPEGSISTLTIQRTEQRDSAMYRCASSSGSGATEAFFGQGTRLTVV.

This clone was seen more than once but under ten times. This chain connects TRBV28 to TRBJ2-3, with 7 bases identical to TRBD1. The V gene end was trimmed by 6 bases and the J gene end by 4 bases; junction bases not matched to a gene: 7. Germline V gives CDR1 MDHEN, CDR2 SYDVKM. The CDR3 has 14 amino acids. The DNA of the CDR3 is TGTGCCAGCAGGGAAGGGGGCCGGGCAGATACGCAGTATTTT. Its translation: CASREGGRADTQYF.

V usage is TRBV7-2 and J usage is TRBJ2-7; TRBD2 might be the D (6 bases). CDR1 SGHTA and CDR2 FQGNSA come from the germline V gene. V lost 5 bases to trimming and J lost 1 base, with 15 bases between them. The CDR3 covers 15 residues. The CDR3 nucleotides read TGTGCCAGCAGCCCCACCCTCGGGACTTCCTACGAGCAGTACTTC. This encodes CASSPTLGTSYEQYF.

The table lists this clone with a count of one. The chain has TRBV19 and TRBJ1-1; D possibly corresponds to TRBD1 (5 bases). The V end lost 3 bases, the J end lost 4 bases, and 12 bases lay between the germline ends. In germline, CDR1 is LNHDA, CDR2 SQIVND (reference sequence). The CDR3 runs 14 residues. CDR3 sequence: CASSIGSQGTEAFF. The CDR3 DNA follows: TGTGCCAGTAGTATTGGATCCCAGGGCACTGAAGCTTTCTTT.

This chain connects TRBV19 to TRBJ1-3, with TRBD1 matching 8 bases. Germline V gene data show CDR1 as LNHDA and CDR2 as SQIVND (reference sequence). V trimming: 8 bases; J trimming: 0 bases; junction bases outside the gene matches: 6. The CDR3 has 15 residues. The CDR3 is CASGDRGISGNTIYF. CDR3 nucleotides: TGTGCCAGTGGTGACAGGGGTATCTCTGGAAACACCATATATTTT.